This TCR beta chain derives from a study of T-cell memory formation after mild COVID-19. Study results and caveats: Clones from the second wave (peaking day 37) had unconfirmed SARS-CoV-2 specificity. From day 15 to 85, contracting clones were balanced between CD4 and CD8, whereas later expanders leaned toward CD4+. Cross-reactive memory apparently joined, as some responding clones appeared in pre-infection memory.

Constant-segment primers and 5'RACE yielded cDNA libraries for TCR alpha and TCR beta, each carrying sample barcodes and UMIs. In TCRdb, the 5' RACE reads were re-called with MiXCR into one record per CDR3 protein. This sample has approximately 560,000 distinct CDR3 sequences, with approximately 15% found just once. The CDR3 runs 12 residues. Germline V gene lookup returns CDR1 SGHDN and CDR2 FVKESK. V was clipped by 4 bases and J by 6 bases, with 9 bases between them. With respect to this clonotype: The target antigen is unknown.

The source material was PBMCs or a T cell subset sorted from them (not recorded which). V and J are TRBV14 and TRBJ1-1; TRBD1 might be the D (5 bases). The clonotype comes from an adult woman who had mild COVID-19 (a few samples of this study predate the infection). Cell type and time point are not known. CDR3 loop: CASSPRVAEAFF. The CDR3 nucleotides read TGTGCCAGCAGCCCCAGGGTTGCTGAAGCTTTCTTT.